These 2 T cell receptor beta chains share one sample of origin, sequenced in a study of blood T cell repertoires in COVID-19. Profiling relied on immunoSEQ multiplex PCR, and the TCRdb table lists in-frame clones only, not all of them. Of some 30,000 clones in the sample, roughly 86% were seen once. The material sequenced was peripheral blood. The source of these receptors is a human donor with active COVID-19. The donor label of this sample is uncertain.

This chain links TRBV7-2 with TRBJ2-5; 7 positions agree with TRBD2. The CDR3 consists of 16 residues. V lost 5 bases and J lost 2; bases outside the gene matches: 11. Germline V gene data show CDR1 as SGHTA and CDR2 as FQGNSA. In nucleotides, the CDR3 is TGTGCCAGCAGCCCCCAATGGAGCGGGGCACAAGAGACCCAGTACTTC. It is translated as CASSPQWSGAQETQYF.

This chain uses TRBV2 with TRBJ2-7; D call uncertain. V dropped 6 bases and J dropped 5 bases, with 14 bases sitting between them. This CDR3 has 13 residues. The V gene's germline CDR1 is SNHLY and CDR2 FYNNEI. For the CDR3, the DNA is TGTGCCAGCAGCCTTGCTCCAGGCAACGAGCAGTACTTC. This sequence encodes CASSLAPGNEQYF.